The present TCR beta chain was sequenced within a study of cytomegalovirus exposure and HLA in healthy donors. General study results and limits: One cluster of highly shared sequence variants probably arose as a sequencing artifact.

This CDR3 is built from 14 residues. Germline CDR1 and CDR2: SGHRS and YFSETQ. V lost 7 bases, J lost 3 bases, and 7 bases stayed unmatched. Primers for the PCR totalled 60 Vbeta and 13 Jbeta. Produced via immunoSEQ multiplex PCR; TCRdb's table is partial and in-frame only. The sample has around 49,000 clones; roughly 80% are singletons. With respect to this clone: Its antigen is unidentified.

The sequence came from a man aged 25-40 years in good health and CMV-seropositive. This rearrangement joins TRBV5-1 to TRBJ2-7; 10 bases line up with TRBD1. The sample was PBMCs. The CDR3 DNA follows: TGCGCCAGCTTTACTGGGACAGGGGACTACGAGCAGTACTTC. It specifies CASFTGTGDYEQYF.